This TCR beta chain came from a study of tumor-infiltrating lymphocytes in localized non-small cell lung cancer. Turning to the study itself: The cohort mixed smokers and never-smokers, several histologies, and some post-neoadjuvant-chemotherapy samples.

This clone was observed a single time. Its antigen remains unknown. Germline values: CDR1 KGHSH, CDR2 LQKENI. This CDR3 is 15 amino acids long. V dropped 6 bases and J dropped 5 bases, with 18 bases sitting between them. Only in-frame clones appear in the TCRdb table, and some are missing; sequencing was by immunoSEQ multiplex PCR. Of several thousand clones in the sample, approximately 71% were seen once. Overall study results and limits: Not all patients were TCR sequenced, owing to tissue quantity. T-cell fraction did not differ between immunotypes IM1 and IM2.

Sample: uninvolved lung tissue not adjacent to the tumor. This clonotype was sampled from a human donor with non-small cell lung cancer. V is TRBV18 and J is TRBJ2-3; possibly TRBD2 for D (5 bases). CDR3 loop: CASSPFEARGDTQYF. The CDR3 DNA follows: TGTGCCAGCTCCCCCTTTGAGGCCCGGGGAGATACGCAGTATTTT.